This TCR beta chain was found in a study of cytomegalovirus exposure and HLA in healthy donors. A multiplex PCR was run with 60 Vbeta primers and 13 Jbeta primers. Measured with immunoSEQ multiplex PCR; TCRdb has only the in-frame clones, and not every one. There are 250,000 to 350,000 clones in the sample; 86% occur only once, and around 3.7% lies in the top ten. Germline V CDR1 and CDR2: LGHNA, YNFKEQ. The V and J ends lost 4 bases and 7 bases, in that order; junction bases with no gene match: 2. The CDR3 has 15 residues. Sample: PBMCs. This sequence was found in a man between 35 and 55 years old in good health and CMV-seropositive. The V and J genes are TRBV4-2 and TRBJ2-1; 15 nucleotides agree with TRBD2. Here the CDR3 DNA reads TGTGCCAGCAGCCGGACTAGCGGGAGGGAAAATGAGCAGTTCTTC. It specifies CASSRTSGRENEQFF.